This is a list of T cell receptor beta chains from one sample in a study of blood T cell repertoires in COVID-19. Assay: immunoSEQ multiplex PCR; the TCRdb copy retains only in-frame clones and omits some. The table has some 38,000 clones, roughly 80% seen once; the top ten hold around 5%. Sequencing used peripheral blood. The receptor source for this set is a man over 45 with active COVID-19. CDR3s include the opening cysteine and the closing phenylalanine or tryptophan. A D gene is named only where the DNA matches it firmly. Size tells how often a clone was seen (once, few, many) or the class of an expanded clone, and some rows leave it out.

v_gene	d_gene	abundance	j_gene	CDR3nt	CDR3aa
TRBV7-9	.	.	TRBJ2-1	TGTGCCAGCAGCCCCGGTAGGACTTCGTCCTACAATGAGCAGTTCTTC	CASSPGRTSSYNEQFF
TRBV6-5	.	.	TRBJ1-2	TGTGCCAGCAGTTACAGGGGGATTGGCTATGGCTACACCTTC	CASSYRGIGYGYTF
TRBV15	.	.	TRBJ2-2	TGTGCCACCAGCAGAGGGGCCCAACCTACCGGGGAGCTGTTTTTT	CATSRGAQPTGELFF
TRBV6-6	.	.	TRBJ2-2	TGTGCCAGCAGTTACGCCGACGTCGGGGCCGGGGAGCTGTTTTTT	CASSYADVGAGELFF
TRBV5-1	TRBD2	.	TRBJ2-7	TGCGCCAGCAGCTTGGGACTAGCTCTCGCTGGCGAGCAGTACTTC	CASSLGLALAGEQYF
TRBV7-8	.	.	TRBJ1-1	TGTGCCAGCAGCTTGACTCCGAGGGACACTGAAGCTTTCTTT	CASSLTPRDTEAFF
TRBV6-5	.	.	TRBJ1-5	TGTGCCAGCAGTTACTCGTGGGGGGTCCAGCCCCAGCATTTT	CASSYSWGVQPQHF
TRBV9	.	few	TRBJ1-3	TGTGCCAGCAGCGTAAACCACATCTCTGGAAACACCATATATTTT	CASSVNHISGNTIYF
TRBV5-1	.	.	TRBJ2-3	TGCGCCAGCAGCGCTGGAAGCGGAAGCACAGATACGCAGTATTTT	CASSAGSGSTDTQYF
TRBV28	TRBD1	.	TRBJ2-5	TGTGCCAGCAGTTTCTCGGGACAGTTTGTCCTGGGGTTTTTAAAAGAGACCCAGTACTTC	CASSFSGQFVLGFLKETQYF
TRBV4-1	TRBD2	few	TRBJ2-3	TGCGCCAGCAGCCTAAGACCTAGCGGGGGGAGCACAGATACGCAGTATTTT	CASSLRPSGGSTDTQYF
TRBV7-8	.	.	TRBJ1-2	TGTGCCAGCAGCTTAAGCGGACGGAACTATGGCTACACCTTC	CASSLSGRNYGYTF
TRBV5-1	TRBD2	.	TRBJ2-1	TGCGCCAGCAGCTTAGGGACTAGCGGGGGCTACAATGAGCAGTTCTTC	CASSLGTSGGYNEQFF
TRBV6-2/TRBV6-3	.	few	TRBJ2-1	TGTGCCAGCAGTTACGGACGGGACAATTACAATGAGCAGTTCTTC	CASSYGRDNYNEQFF
TRBV29-1	TRBD1	.	TRBJ2-1	TGCAGCGTCCGGGACAGGGTTTTCAATGAGCAGTTCTTC	CSVRDRVFNEQFF
TRBV19	TRBD1	.	TRBJ1-1	TGTGCCAGTAGTATCGGACAGGCGTTTGAAGCTTTCTTT	CASSIGQAFEAFF
TRBV7-2	.	.	TRBJ2-7	TGTGCCAGCAGCACAGTCCGATCCTACGAGCAGTACTTC	CASSTVRSYEQYF
TRBV7-6	.	.	TRBJ2-7	TGTGCCAGCAGCTTATTAGGGGAAGGGGCCTCCTACGAGCAGTACTTC	CASSLLGEGASYEQYF
TRBV9	TRBD1	.	TRBJ2-1	TGTGCCAGCAGCGTAAACAGGGGGAACTACAATGAGCAGTTCTTC	CASSVNRGNYNEQFF
TRBV7-9	TRBD1	.	TRBJ1-1	TGTGCCAGCAGCTTCCAGGGGGGTGGCCCTGAAGCTTTCTTT	CASSFQGGGPEAFF
TRBV5-1	TRBD1	.	TRBJ2-5	TGCGCCAGCACCACCTCGACAGGGGGGTTAAAGACCCAGTACTTC	CASTTSTGGLKTQYF
TRBV13	.	.	TRBJ1-2	TGTGCCAGCAGCCCCAGACAGGCCCTTTGGGGCTACACCTTC	CASSPRQALWGYTF
TRBV7-9	TRBD1	.	TRBJ2-1	TGTGCCAGCAGCTTAGTTTCCGTGACAGGGTGCAATGAGCAGTTCTTC	CASSLVSVTGCNEQFF
TRBV4-1	.	few	TRBJ1-5	TGCGCCAGCAGCCAAGATATCGGAGTCGGTCAGCCCCAGCATTTT	CASSQDIGVGQPQHF
TRBV5-1	.	.	TRBJ2-3	TGCGCCAGCAGTTCCCTCCCGGGGTCAGATACGCAGTATTTT	CASSSLPGSDTQYF
TRBV9	TRBD1	.	TRBJ1-6	TGTGCCAGCACCGAAGGGGGACAGCCAAATTCACCCCTCCACTTT	CASTEGGQPNSPLHF
TRBV11-3	.	.	TRBJ1-3	TGTGCCAGCAGCTGGGGCCCTGGAAACACCATATATTTT	CASSWGPGNTIYF
TRBV9	TRBD1	.	TRBJ1-2	TGTGCCAGCAGCGTCCAGGGGGCCGGCTATGGCTACACCTTC	CASSVQGAGYGYTF
TRBV7-8	.	.	TRBJ1-4	TGTGCCAGCAGCCTGAGGCAGATTAATGAAAAACTGTTTTTT	CASSLRQINEKLFF
TRBV12-3/TRBV12-4	.	few	TRBJ1-5	TGTGCCAGCAATCTAGGGGGGGATCAGCCCCAGCATTTT	CASNLGGDQPQHF
TRBV12-3/TRBV12-4	.	.	TRBJ1-2	TGTGCCAGCAGTCAGTCCGGGGGGAAGGGCTACACCTTC	CASSQSGGKGYTF
TRBV27	.	.	TRBJ1-5	TGTGCCACCCGAGGGTTTATCGGCGGCGATCAGCCCCAGCATTTT	CATRGFIGGDQPQHF